These 21 T cell receptor beta chains originate from one sample sequenced in a study of regulatory T cells in long-lasting Graves disease. The sample's time point: newly diagnosed GD, antithyroid drugs for less than 3 months. The TCR library was prepared using RNA isolated from PBMCs. Both iRepertoire HTBI primers and Arm-PCR of CDR3 regions were used to build the TCR beta libraries. TCRdb re-derived calls from the multiplex PCR reads in MiXCR, one entry per CDR3 protein. The table records 400,000 to 550,000 distinct CDR3 sequences, around 15% of them present only once. The same data also contributed to another study, on T cells in Graves' hyperthyroidism and ophthalmopathy.

The specimen was peripheral blood mononuclear cells (PBMCs), collected at new diagnosis, from a patient treated with antithyroid drugs. These receptors were obtained from a woman aged 25 to 39 with Graves disease.

This clonotype showed up many times. CDR3 in DNA: TGTGCCAGCAGTGCCCCCACTGAAGCTTTCTTT. Its translation: CASSAPTEAFF. The rearrangement uses TRBV28 and TRBJ1-1, with no clear D. The CDR3 spans 11 residues. Germline-derived CDR1 and CDR2 are MDHEN and SYDVKM. Deletions cut 5 bases from V and 4 bases from J, with 5 bases between.

This clonotype was counted many times. V gene TRBV20-1 combines with J gene TRBJ2-3; D is perhaps TRBD1 or TRBD2 (5 bases each). In germline, CDR1 is DFQATT, CDR2 SNEGSKA (reference sequence). V shed 6 bases and J shed 0 bases, with 16 bases lying between them. The CDR3 is 15 amino acids. The CDR3 loop reads CSAPMGRISTDTQYF. In nucleotides, the CDR3 is TGCAGTGCCCCGATGGGACGGATTAGCACAGATACGCAGTATTTT.

The table lists this clonotype with many counts. The rearrangement joins TRBV4-1 to TRBJ1-2, with D possibly matching TRBD1 (5 bases). The CDR3 loop spans 16 amino acids. V lost 2 bases and J lost 4, with 17 bases in between. From germline, CDR1 is MGHRA and CDR2 YSYEKL. The CDR3 region has the DNA TGCGCCAGCAGCCAACCCTACGGGCAGGGCGGCTATGGCTACACCTTC. Protein product: CASSQPYGQGGYGYTF.

The chain combines TRBV27 with TRBJ2-1, with D unresolved. The CDR3 loop spans 11 amino acids. V was trimmed by 4 bases and J by 8 bases, leaving 6 bases between them. The germline V gene has CDR1 MNHEY and CDR2 SMNVEV (reference sequence). The CDR3 spells CASSSPDEQFF. The CDR3, as DNA: TGTGCCAGCAGTTCCCCCGATGAGCAGTTCTTC.

As concerns this clonotype: This may come from a read error, since a much larger clone is one base off. The gene calls are TRBV18 and TRBJ1-5; the D is unclear. In germline, CDR1 is KGHSH, CDR2 LQKENI. The ends were cut back, 6 bases at V and 6 bases at J, with 18 bases in the middle. This CDR3 has 15 amino acids. The CDR3 region has the DNA TGTGCCAGCTCGGAAGCGGAGGCAAGACGTCAGCCCCAGCATTTT. Encoded protein: CASSEAEARRQPQHF. The whole variable domain, filled in from reference TRBV18 and TRBJ1-5, reads NAGVMQNPRHLVRRRGQEARLRCSPMKGHSHVYWYRQLPEEGLKFMVYLQKENIIDESGMPKERFSAEFPKEGPSILRIQQVVRGDSAAYFCASSEAEARRQPQHFGDGTRLSIL.

The chain has TRBV10-3 and TRBJ2-3; TRBD2 might be the D (5 bases). Trimming removed 0 bases from V and 2 bases from J, with 12 bases in between. CDR1 ENHRY and CDR2 SYGVKD come from the germline V gene. This CDR3 spans 16 amino acids. CDR3 nucleotides: TGTGCCATCAGTGAGTCTGGGCGGGTAACCACAGATACGCAGTATTTT. Encoded protein: CAISESGRVTTDTQYF.

In this sample, this clonotype turned up a few times. This rearrangement joins TRBV7-8 to TRBJ2-2; maybe TRBD2 (5 bases). V was cut by 0 bases and J by 6 bases, with 8 bases left in between. This CDR3 contains 14 residues. The germline CDR1 and CDR2 sequences are SGHVS and FQNEAQ. The CDR3 loop reads CASSLAGSAGELFF. Here the CDR3 DNA reads TGTGCCAGCAGCTTAGCGGGGAGTGCCGGGGAGCTGTTTTTT.

This clonotype was recorded a few times. This may stem from a read error, because a much larger clone lies one nucleotide away. V and J are TRBV30 and TRBJ1-1; D call uncertain. CDR3 length: 11 amino acids. CDR1 is GTSNPN, CDR2 SVGIG, per germline (reference sequence). The CDR3 loop reads CAWSTPREGFF. Here the CDR3 DNA reads TGTGCCTGGAGCACCCCGCGGGAAGGTTTCTTT.

V is TRBV6-1 and J is TRBJ2-7, with 7 bases identical to TRBD2. Germline V gives CDR1 MNHNS, CDR2 SASEGT. The J segment lost 1 base and the V segment lost 6 bases, leaving 15 bases of the junction unmatched. This CDR3 is built from 17 residues. The DNA of the CDR3 is TGTGCCAGCAGCGGTAGCTCGGGCGGGAGTGCTTCCTACGAGCAGTACTTC. Amino acids: CASSGSSGGSASYEQYF.

A single count supports this clonotype. The chain recombines TRBV28 with TRBJ2-5, with 15 bases matching TRBD2. V shed 6 bases, J shed 1 base, and the junction held 15 bases outside the gene matches. CDR1 MDHEN and CDR2 SYDVKM come from the germline V gene. This CDR3 has 20 residues. The chain's CDR3 is CASSLLPPGLAGGIQETQYF. Written as DNA, the CDR3 is TGTGCCAGCAGCCTCCTACCTCCCGGACTAGCGGGAGGGATCCAAGAGACCCAGTACTTC.

This clonotype was recorded many times. The chain links TRBV28 to TRBJ2-7; maybe TRBD2 (5 bases). Germline assignment: CDR1 MDHEN and CDR2 SYDVKM. CDR3 length: 13 residues. The ends were cut back, 5 bases at V and 12 bases at J, with 20 bases in the middle. This CDR3 reads CASSGSLIPPPYF. The CDR3 DNA reads as TGTGCCAGCAGTGGGAGCCTCATTCCCCCCCCGTACTTC.

The sample holds a few counts of this clonotype. This chain uses TRBV7-9 with TRBJ1-1; TRBD1 aligns across 8 bases. V dropped 4 bases and J dropped 5; count of bases not matched to a gene: 9. CDR3 length equals 15 residues. The germline V gene has CDR1 SEHNR and CDR2 FQNEAQ (reference sequence). In DNA, the CDR3 is TGTGCCAGCAGCTCTGGACAGGGTAGGTGGACTGAAGCTTTCTTT. It encodes CASSSGQGRWTEAFF.

This clonotype was picked up many times. V usage is TRBV6-5 and J usage is TRBJ2-7; TRBD2 is a possible D gene (5 bases). Germline V gene lookup returns CDR1 MNHEY and CDR2 SVGAGI. Trimming removed 0 bases at V and 6 bases at J, with 9 bases between. The CDR3 contains 13 residues. The CDR3 DNA reads as TGTGCCAGCAGTTACTCACCGGGGTCCGAGCAGTACTTC. Protein product: CASSYSPGSEQYF.

The J gene is TRBJ1-4, the V gene TRBV20-1, with 12 bases lining up with TRBD1. Germline V lookup: CDR1 DFQATT, CDR2 SNEGSKA (reference sequence). The CDR3 sequence is 17 residues long. V dropped 6 bases and J dropped 3; count of bases not matched to a gene: 11. CDR3 nucleotides: TGCAGTGCGTTCCCGGGGACAGGGGGCGCGGCTAATGAAAAACTGTTTTTT. Protein product: CSAFPGTGGAANEKLFF.

The chain combines TRBV6-2 or TRBV6-3 with TRBJ2-7; 10 nucleotides agree with TRBD2. The ends lost 5 bases at V and 0 bases at J; junction bases unmatched: 7. Germline V lookup: CDR1 MNHEY, CDR2 SVGEGT. The CDR3 is made up of 16 amino acids. The CDR3 loop is CASSASSSGGSYEQYF. CDR3 in DNA: TGTGCCAGCAGTGCCTCGTCTAGCGGGGGCTCCTACGAGCAGTACTTC.

This clonotype was found a few times. The chain is built from TRBV9 and TRBJ1-1; weak D call: TRBD1 (6 bases). There are 15 residues in the CDR3. Germline assignment: CDR1 SGDLS and CDR2 YYNGEE. The V end lost 4 bases, the J end lost 0 bases, and 13 bases lay between the germline ends. CDR3 DNA: TGTGCCAGCAGCCCAGGGGAGGGAATGAACACTGAAGCTTTCTTT. Translation gives CASSPGEGMNTEAFF.

This clonotype was recorded many times. The rearrangement links TRBV9 to TRBJ1-1, with D possibly TRBD1 on 5 matching bases. The CDR3 covers 17 residues. V was cut by 4 bases and J by 0 bases, with 19 bases left in between. In germline, CDR1 is SGDLS, CDR2 YYNGEE. In DNA form, the CDR3 reads TGTGCCAGCAGCCCCTCGGGAAGGGGTTACATGAACACTGAAGCTTTCTTT. Protein product: CASSPSGRGYMNTEAFF.

This clonotype came up many times. The chain is built from TRBV5-1 and TRBJ2-1; 10 nucleotides agree with TRBD2. The CDR3 runs 15 residues. Germline V gene sequence: CDR1 SGHRS, CDR2 YFSETQ. The V gene end was trimmed by 4 bases and the J gene end by 9 bases; junction bases not matched to a gene: 10. In nucleotides, the CDR3 is TGCGCCAGCAGCACGTCGGCTAGCGGGAGTGTTGAGCAGTTCTTC. This sequence encodes CASSTSASGSVEQFF.

This clonotype was seen many times. The chain combines TRBV28 with TRBJ1-5; 9 bases agree with TRBD1. J lost 4 bases, V lost 2 bases, and 6 bases had no gene match. Per germline, CDR1 MDHEN and CDR2 SYDVKM. The CDR3 sequence is 16 residues long. The CDR3 region has the DNA TGTGCCAGCAGTTTAGTTCCGACAGGGGGAAATCAGCCCCAGCATTTT. Translating gives CASSLVPTGGNQPQHF.

CDR3 nucleotides: TGTGCCAGCAGCTCGAGGGGAACCGGGGAGCTGTTTTTT. As protein: CASSSRGTGELFF. The chain recombines TRBV13 with TRBJ2-2, with D perhaps being TRBD1 or TRBD2 (5 bases each). CDR1 PRHDT and CDR2 FYEKMQ come from the germline V gene (reference sequence). V lost 4 bases to trimming and J lost 5 bases, with 8 bases between them. The CDR3 totals 13 residues.

The chain links TRBV11-2 to TRBJ2-1; TRBD2 aligns across 8 bases. The CDR3 length is 11 residues. Germline-derived CDR1 and CDR2 are SGHAT and FQNNGV. V lost 1 base to trimming and J lost 15 bases; unmatched junction nucleotides: 2. The CDR3 DNA is TGTGCCAGCAGCTTAGCGGGAGGGCCGTTCTTC. It encodes CASSLAGGPFF.